This T cell receptor (beta chain) was captured in a study of early stage breast cancer tumors. Looking at the study overall: Under 10 ER+/PR+/HER2- tumors were invasive ductal; four were invasive lobular.

Tumor samples used roughly 18-55 mg of diced tissue. Remarks on this clone: What it recognizes is unknown.

Notes on the study in general: Compared with adjacent normal breast, tumors showed around 2.5-fold denser, more clonal T cells.

The V gene lost 0 bases and the J gene lost 4 bases, with 19 bases spanning the gap. Germline-derived CDR1 and CDR2 are SGHAT and FQNNGV. This CDR3 contains 17 residues. The repertoire was sequenced with immunoSEQ multiplex PCR; TCRdb's copy has only in-frame clones and lacks some. This sample yields roughly 5,400 clones, of which around 66% are seen a single time; approximately 25% belongs to the top ten. Sequenced: breast tumor tissue. This chain connects TRBV11-2 to TRBJ2-7; the D call may be TRBD1 or TRBD2 (6 bases each). This sequence originates from a person aged 45-65 years with breast cancer. The CDR3 DNA sequence: TGTGCCAGCAGCTTAGAGGCGGGGCTGGGGGCGGGGTACGAGCAGTACTTC. This sequence encodes CASSLEAGLGAGYEQYF.